The rows below give T cell receptor beta chains drawn from one sample of a study of cytomegalovirus exposure and HLA in healthy donors. Sequenced by immunoSEQ multiplex PCR; TCRdb stores in-frame clones only, minus some. Of fewer than 85,000 clones listed, 65% to 75% are singletons. Sequenced sample: PBMCs. These TCRs come from a man aged 40-49 years in good health and CMV-seropositive. Each CDR3 is given with its conserved first and last residue. The D gene is left open where the match is weak. Size values are once, few and many counts, or a class for expanded clones, and some rows have none.

>TRBV18|.|TRBJ1-5|.
CASSLGDNQPQHF
TGTGCCAGCTCCCTCGGGGACAATCAGCCCCAGCATTTT
>TRBV6-5|.|TRBJ2-1|.
CASSDINEQFF
TGTGCCAGCTCAGACATCAATGAGCAGTTCTTC
>TRBV4-3|.|TRBJ2-4|.
CASSQDTGTLAIQYF
TGCGCCAGCAGCCAGGACACAGGGACCCTCGCGATTCAGTACTTC
>TRBV27|.|TRBJ2-2|TRBD1
CASSFGQANTGELFF
TGTGCCAGCAGTTTTGGACAGGCGAACACCGGGGAGCTGTTTTTT
>TRBV5-1|.|TRBJ1-2|TRBD1
CASSPSRTGGKGYTF
TGCGCCAGCAGCCCGAGCCGGACAGGGGGAAAGGGCTACACCTTC
>TRBV29-1|.|TRBJ1-2|.
CSVVDTNYGYTF
TGCAGCGTTGTGGACACAAACTATGGCTACACCTTC
>TRBV30|few|TRBJ1-5|TRBD1
CAWGGQISNQPQHF
TGTGCCTGGGGGGGACAGATCAGCAATCAGCCCCAGCATTTT
>TRBV19|.|TRBJ1-4|TRBD1
CASSSGQLNNEKLFF
TGTGCCAGTAGCTCGGGACAGCTGAATAATGAAAAACTGTTTTTT
>TRBV4-1|.|TRBJ2-2|TRBD2
CASSQEASGRGGELFF
TGCGCCAGCAGCCAAGAGGCTAGCGGGCGAGGCGGGGAGCTGTTTTTT
>TRBV5-6|.|TRBJ2-7|TRBD1
CASSLGQGPSYEQYF
TGTGCCAGCAGCTTAGGACAGGGGCCCTCCTACGAGCAGTACTTC
>TRBV12-5|.|TRBJ2-3|TRBD2
CASGLGLAGLTSTDTQYF
TGTGCTAGTGGTTTAGGGCTAGCGGGGCTTACTAGCACAGATACGCAGTATTTT
>TRBV15|.|TRBJ2-5|TRBD1
CATSVRQGFEETQYF
TGTGCCACCAGCGTCAGACAGGGATTCGAAGAGACCCAGTACTTC
>TRBV21-1|once|TRBJ2-5|.
CASSRQGPQETQYF
TGTGCCAGCAGCCGGCAGGGCCCCCAAGAGACCCAGTACTTC
>TRBV7-7|.|TRBJ2-7|.
CASSIAPSSEQYF
TGTGCCAGCAGCATTGCCCCTAGCAGCGAGCAGTACTTC
>TRBV10-3|few|TRBJ2-1|TRBD1
CAISWTGSSYNEQFF
TGTGCCATCAGTTGGACAGGGAGCTCCTACAATGAGCAGTTCTTC
>TRBV10-1|.|TRBJ2-3|TRBD1
CASSVETGTDTQYF
TGCGCCAGCAGTGTTGAGACAGGGACAGATACGCAGTATTTT
>TRBV7-8|.|TRBJ2-3|.
CASSLSGGEPSTDTQYF
TGTGCCAGCAGCTTATCGGGCGGGGAACCTAGCACAGATACGCAGTATTTT
>TRBV7-2|.|TRBJ2-4|TRBD2
CASSSLAGGLSKNIQYF
TGTGCCAGCAGCTCCCTTGCGGGGGGGCTCTCCAAAAACATTCAGTACTTC
>TRBV5-4|.|TRBJ2-7|TRBD1
CASSSGQGVAYEQYF
TGTGCCAGCAGCTCGGGACAGGGAGTGGCCTACGAGCAGTACTTC
>TRBV4-1|.|TRBJ2-2|TRBD1
CASSQPDRAFTGELFF
TGCGCCAGCAGCCAACCAGACAGGGCTTTCACCGGGGAGCTGTTTTTT
>TRBV30|once|TRBJ1-4|.
CAWSNGVSNEKLFF
TGTGCCTGGAGTAATGGAGTGTCTAATGAAAAACTGTTTTTT
>TRBV6-6|.|TRBJ2-2|.
CASRVVNTGELFF
TGTGCCAGCAGGGTAGTTAACACCGGGGAGCTGTTTTTT
>TRBV2|.|TRBJ2-1|TRBD1
CASTRDRSYNEQFF
TGTGCCAGCACCCGGGACAGATCCTACAATGAGCAGTTCTTC
>TRBV19|.|TRBJ2-3|TRBD1
CASIYRQGQDTQYF
TGTGCCAGTATCTATAGACAGGGACAAGATACGCAGTATTTT
>TRBV6-1|.|TRBJ2-1|TRBD1
CASSDGTVYNEQFF
TGTGCCAGCAGCGATGGGACAGTTTACAATGAGCAGTTCTTC
>TRBV6-5|.|TRBJ2-7|TRBD2
CASRKGLAALYEQYF
TGTGCCAGCAGAAAGGGACTAGCGGCCCTCTACGAGCAGTACTTC
>TRBV5-6|.|TRBJ1-2|TRBD1
CASSLLDRDSGYGYTF
TGTGCCAGCAGCTTACTGGACAGGGACTCTGGCTATGGCTACACCTTC
>TRBV11-1|.|TRBJ2-2|TRBD2
CASSPRLAGGRSTGELFF
TGTGCCAGCAGCCCCCGACTAGCGGGAGGGCGTAGCACCGGGGAGCTGTTTTTT
>TRBV5-6|.|TRBJ1-5|TRBD1
CASSAGQGSNQPQHF
TGTGCCAGCAGCGCGGGACAGGGAAGCAATCAGCCCCAGCATTTT
>TRBV19|.|TRBJ2-4|.
CASSSNREFSPKNIQYF
TGTGCCAGTAGTAGCAACAGGGAGTTCAGTCCCAAAAACATTCAGTACTTC
>TRBV5-6|.|TRBJ2-2|TRBD2
CASSQRGGSINTGELFF
TGTGCCAGCAGCCAACGGGGGGGTTCCATCAACACCGGGGAGCTGTTTTTT
>TRBV14|once|TRBJ1-5|.
CASSPPGGKPQHF
TGTGCCAGCAGCCCCCCGGGGGGCAAGCCCCAGCATTTT
>TRBV11-3|.|TRBJ2-2|.
CASSLGQAGTGELFF
TGTGCCAGCAGCTTAGGACAGGCGGGCACCGGGGAGCTGTTTTTT
>TRBV9|.|TRBJ2-1|TRBD2
CASSVEASGGSYNEQFF
TGTGCCAGCAGCGTAGAGGCTAGCGGGGGTTCCTACAATGAGCAGTTCTTC
>TRBV28|.|TRBJ2-5|TRBD2
CASRGGEETQYF
TGTGCCAGCAGGGGAGGGGAAGAGACCCAGTACTTC
>TRBV30|.|TRBJ1-2|.
CAWSVFRGHGYTF
TGTGCCTGGAGTGTATTCCGGGGACACGGCTACACCTTC